Listed below are T cell receptor beta chains from one sample, sequenced in a study of blood T cell repertoires in COVID-19. The repertoire was sequenced with immunoSEQ multiplex PCR; TCRdb's copy has only in-frame clones and lacks some. The sample has roughly 25,000 clones; 94% are singletons. Sequencing input: peripheral blood. The receptor source for this set is a woman aged 45 to 65 with active COVID-19. Each CDR3 is given with its conserved first and last residue. Fields, in order: clone size, J gene, D gene, V gene, CDR3 protein, CDR3 DNA. D genes are given only for firm matches. Only part of the rows carry a size: once, few, many, or a class if the clone is expanded.

. | TRBJ1-1 | . | TRBV19 | CASSITGVNTEAFF | TGTGCCAGTAGTATAACCGGGGTTAACACTGAAGCTTTCTTT
once | TRBJ2-6 | TRBD1 | TRBV3-1/TRBV3-2 | CASSQDWAGGTGANVLTF | TGTGCCAGCAGCCAAGATTGGGCAGGGGGTACTGGGGCCAACGTCCTGACTTTC
. | TRBJ1-2 | . | TRBV7-9 | CASSPGASGYTF | TGTGCCAGCAGCCCAGGGGCTAGCGGCTACACCTTC
. | TRBJ1-1 | TRBD1 | TRBV6-5 | CASSYVGGRTEAFF | TGTGCCAGCAGTTATGTAGGGGGCCGGACTGAAGCTTTCTTT
. | TRBJ2-2 | . | TRBV6-4 | CASSDSSIGELFF | TGTGCCAGCAGTGACTCTAGCATCGGGGAGCTGTTTTTT
. | TRBJ1-4 | . | TRBV6-5 | CASRSPRGDEKLFF | TGTGCCAGCAGGTCCCCCAGGGGCGACGAAAAACTGTTTTTT
. | TRBJ2-1 | . | TRBV19 | CASRNSGHSYNEQFF | TGTGCCAGTAGGAATAGCGGCCATTCCTACAATGAGCAGTTCTTC
. | TRBJ1-1 | . | TRBV27 | CASSSRQLNTEAFF | TGTGCCAGCAGTTCTCGACAGCTGAACACTGAAGCTTTCTTT
. | TRBJ2-3 | TRBD1 | TRBV3-1/TRBV3-2 | CASSQTGGEEDTQYF | TGTGCCAGCAGCCAAACAGGGGGCGAGGAAGATACGCAGTATTTT
. | TRBJ2-1 | TRBD2 | TRBV9 | CASSVASGTSSGREQFF | TGTGCCAGCAGCGTAGCGAGCGGGACCTCTTCGGGGAGGGAGCAGTTCTTC
. | TRBJ2-7 | TRBD2 | TRBV19 | CASTAGTSGFYEQYF | TGTGCCAGTACGGCGGGGACTAGCGGATTCTACGAGCAGTACTTC
. | TRBJ1-1 | TRBD1 | TRBV12-3/TRBV12-4 | CASSTFGDSSFF | TGTGCCAGCAGTACCTTCGGGGACAGTTCTTTCTTT
. | TRBJ1-3 | TRBD1 | TRBV28 | CASSGTLPGQRLELSGNTIYF | TGTGCCAGCAGTGGAACTCTGCCGGGACAGCGATTAGAGTTGTCTGGAAACACCATATATTTT
. | TRBJ1-4 | TRBD1 | TRBV6-5 | CASSRNRGTEKLFF | TGTGCCAGCAGCCGAAACAGGGGGACCGAAAAACTGTTTTTT
. | TRBJ2-7 | . | TRBV29-1 | CSVETEFFEQYF | TGCAGCGTTGAAACGGAGTTTTTTGAGCAGTACTTC
. | TRBJ2-2 | TRBD2 | TRBV6-5 | CASSRTGGDTGELFF | TGTGCCAGCAGCCGCACGGGGGGAGACACCGGGGAGCTGTTTTTT
. | TRBJ1-2 | TRBD1 | TRBV28 | CASSTGQGEYGYTF | TGTGCCAGCAGCACAGGACAGGGGGAGTATGGCTACACCTTC
. | TRBJ1-1 | TRBD1 | TRBV7-2 | CASSATGGTEAFF | TGTGCCAGCAGCGCTACAGGGGGCACTGAAGCTTTCTTT
. | TRBJ1-3 | TRBD1 | TRBV6-5 | CASSPGGTGNTIYF | TGTGCCAGCAGTCCAGGGGGCACCGGAAACACCATATATTTT
. | TRBJ2-2 | TRBD2 | TRBV10-3 | CAIMWTSGVGGELFF | TGTGCCATAATGTGGACTAGCGGGGTCGGCGGGGAGCTGTTTTTT
. | TRBJ2-5 | TRBD2 | TRBV3-1/TRBV3-2 | CASSQRTSGRIDETQYF | TGTGCCAGCAGCCAGAGGACTAGCGGGAGGATTGACGAGACCCAGTACTTC
. | TRBJ2-5 | . | TRBV7-6 | CASSLRAGYQETQYF | TGTGCCAGCAGCTTAAGGGCAGGGTATCAAGAGACCCAGTACTTC
few | TRBJ2-3 | TRBD2 | TRBV24-1 | CATSDSTTSGIADTQYF | TGTGCCACCAGTGATTCCACAACTAGCGGGATAGCAGATACGCAGTATTTT
. | TRBJ1-2 | . | TRBV6-1 | CASSELGSSNYGYTF | TGTGCCAGCAGTGAACTGGGCAGCAGCAACTATGGCTACACCTTC
. | TRBJ2-1 | TRBD2 | TRBV5-1 | CASSSRVAGGNEQFF | TGCGCCAGCAGCTCCCGGGTAGCGGGAGGCAATGAGCAGTTCTTC
. | TRBJ2-5 | . | TRBV28 | CASLGVGETQYF | TGTGCCAGCCTCGGGGTAGGAGAGACCCAGTACTTC
once | TRBJ1-3 | . | TRBV7-2 | CASSSDRGSGNTIYF | TGTGCCAGCAGCAGCGATAGAGGCTCTGGAAACACCATATATTTT
. | TRBJ1-4 | . | TRBV25-1 | CASSEVGGAFNEKLFF | TGTGCCAGCAGTGAGGTCGGGGGAGCCTTTAATGAAAAACTGTTTTTT
. | TRBJ2-7 | TRBD2 | TRBV19 | CASRWTSGRSYEQYF | TGTGCCAGTCGCTGGACTAGCGGGAGGTCCTACGAGCAGTACTTC
. | TRBJ2-1 | . | TRBV21-1 | CASSKVPSETNNEQFF | TGTGCCAGCAGCAAAGTACCTAGCGAAACTAACAATGAGCAGTTCTTC
. | TRBJ2-3 | . | TRBV5-1 | CASSEARDTQYF | TGCGCCAGCAGCGAAGCCCGGGATACGCAGTATTTT
. | TRBJ1-4 | . | TRBV6-4 | CAGPRSLLTGKTVF | TGTGCCGGCCCCCGATCGCTGCTCACGGGAAAAACTGTTTTT
. | TRBJ1-1 | TRBD1 | TRBV5-1 | CATGDSPNTEAFF | TGCGCCACCGGGGACAGCCCGAACACTGAAGCTTTCTTT
. | TRBJ1-5 | TRBD1 | TRBV5-1 | CASSSVPGQGHQPQHF | TGCGCCAGCAGCTCCGTTCCGGGACAGGGCCATCAGCCCCAGCATTTT
. | TRBJ2-2 | . | TRBV10-3 | CAISEWARELFF | TGTGCCATCAGTGAGTGGGCGCGAGAGCTGTTTTTT
. | TRBJ2-5 | TRBD2 | TRBV15 | CATSRDRGEETQYF | TGTGCCACCAGCAGAGATCGGGGGGAAGAGACCCAGTACTTC
. | TRBJ1-1 | TRBD1 | TRBV6-5 | CASRYDTGDTNEAFF | TGTGCCAGCAGGTACGACACAGGGGATACGAATGAAGCTTTCTTT
. | TRBJ1-1 | TRBD1 | TRBV25-1 | CASRETGGSTEAFF | TGTGCCAGCAGAGAGACAGGGGGTTCGACTGAAGCTTTCTTT
. | TRBJ2-3 | . | TRBV19 | CASRWLASGTDTQYF | TGTGCCAGTAGATGGCTAGCGAGTGGAACAGATACGCAGTATTTT
. | TRBJ2-3 | . | TRBV7-2 | CASSLEAGTDTQYF | TGTGCCAGCAGCTTAGAAGCGGGCACAGATACGCAGTATTTT
. | TRBJ1-3 | . | TRBV15 | CATSRGYPGQDSGNTIYF | TGTGCCACCAGCAGAGGATACCCGGGACAAGACTCTGGAAACACCATATATTTT
. | TRBJ2-1 | . | TRBV7-3 | CASSLGLYNEQFF | TGTGCCAGCAGTTTGGGACTTTACAATGAGCAGTTCTTC
. | TRBJ2-5 | . | TRBV18 | CASSPRIVETQYF | TGTGCCAGCTCACCCCGAATAGTAGAGACCCAGTACTTC
. | TRBJ2-5 | TRBD2 | TRBV6-1 | CASSVTSGRVGETQYF | TGTGCCAGCAGTGTGACTAGCGGGAGGGTGGGAGAGACCCAGTACTTC
. | TRBJ1-2 | . | TRBV23-1 | CASSRTVFGYTF | TGCGCCAGCAGTCGGACAGTTTTTGGCTACACCTTC
. | TRBJ2-1 | . | TRBV15 | CATSSRDNNEQFF | TGTGCCACCAGCAGCCGGGACAACAATGAGCAGTTCTTC
. | TRBJ1-5 | TRBD1 | TRBV28 | CASSLEQGVQPQHF | TGTGCCAGCAGTTTAGAACAGGGGGTCCAGCCCCAGCATTTT
once | TRBJ1-2 | TRBD1 | TRBV24-1 | CATSDGTGTGGFFYGYTF | TGTGCCACCAGTGATGGGACCGGGACAGGGGGCTTTTTTTACGGCTACACCTTC
. | TRBJ1-2 | . | TRBV19 | CASSSKVWGTPLYGYTF | TGTGCCAGTAGTTCGAAGGTATGGGGGACTCCACTATATGGCTACACCTTC
. | TRBJ2-1 | TRBD2 | TRBV7-3 | CASSLGAGGQDEQFF | TGTGCCAGCAGCTTGGGAGCGGGAGGGCAGGATGAGCAGTTCTTC
. | TRBJ2-3 | TRBD2 | TRBV6-5 | CASRLAGGNTDTQYF | TGTGCCAGCCGACTAGCGGGGGGGAACACAGATACGCAGTATTTT